A single sample gave rise to the 9 T cell receptor beta chains below, sequenced in a study of T cells of healthy individuals. TCRdb itself ran the 5' RACE reads through MiXCR, one entry per CDR3 protein. The data contain fewer than 75,000 distinct CDR3 sequences, under 20% of them seen just once; the ten biggest clones take up around 5%. The receptor set was obtained from a human donor in good health.

With respect to this clonotype: This could be a read error, since a much larger clone is one nucleotide away. The rearrangement uses TRBV7-9 and TRBJ2-1, with D maybe TRBD2 (6 bases). The V gene's germline CDR1 is SEHNR and CDR2 FQNEAQ (reference sequence). The CDR3 runs to 16 residues. The CDR3 DNA follows: TGTGCCAGCGGCTTATCAGGCCGGGGGAGATACAATGAGCAGTTCTTC. Protein product: CASGLSGRGRYNEQFF. Full variable domain (remainder filled in from reference TRBV7-9 and TRBJ2-1): DTGVSQNPRHKITKRGQNVTFRCDPISEHNRLYWYRQTLGQGPEFLTYFQNEAQLEKSRLLSDRFSAERPKGSFSTLEIQRTEQGDSAMYLCASGLSGRGRYNEQFFGPGTRLTVL.

The chain uses TRBV5-5 and TRBJ1-1, with 7 bases lining up with TRBD1. V gave up 2 bases and J gave up 4 bases; unmatched junction bases: 8. This CDR3 has 15 amino acids. Germline V gene data show CDR1 as SGHKS and CDR2 as YYEKEE (reference sequence). The CDR3 DNA sequence: TGTGCCAGCAGCTTCCGGTTACAGGGGTCCACTGAAGCTTTCTTT. Protein product: CASSFRLQGSTEAFF.

This clonotype appeared many times. This sequence joins TRBV4-1 and TRBJ2-2, with D perhaps TRBD1 (6 bases). The germline CDR1 and CDR2 sequences are MGHRA and YSYEKL. The CDR3 contains 19 residues. The V end was cut by 0 bases, the J end by 5 bases, with 22 bases between. The CDR3, as DNA: TGCGCCAGCAGCCAAGATTCAACGGCATGGGACACCAAGACCGGGGAGCTGTTTTTT. This encodes CASSQDSTAWDTKTGELFF.

The rearrangement links TRBV2 to TRBJ2-2; 11 nucleotides line up with TRBD2. Trimming took 4 bases from V and 5 from J; bases not matched to a gene: 3. The CDR3 totals 15 residues. Germline loops: CDR1 SNHLY, CDR2 FYNNEI. The CDR3 loop reads CASSVTSGTTGELFF. CDR3 DNA sequence: TGTGCCAGCAGTGTGACTAGCGGGACAACCGGGGAGCTGTTTTTT.

V gene TRBV20-1 combines with J gene TRBJ2-5; 10 nucleotides agree with TRBD2. This CDR3 contains 16 residues. V was clipped by 6 bases and J by 1 base; unmatched bases: 11. Germline-derived CDR1 and CDR2 are DFQATT and SNEGSKA (reference sequence). DNA for the CDR3: TGCAGTGCCCTCCCCCTACTAGCGGGGACCCAAGAGACCCAGTACTTC. This translates into CSALPLLAGTQETQYF.

This clonotype was observed at least ten times. The V call is TRBV10-3, the J call TRBJ1-6, with 7 bases that match TRBD1. CDR3 length equals 15 residues. The germline gives CDR1 ENHRY, CDR2 SYGVKD. V lost 7 bases to trimming and J lost 5 bases; unmatched junction nucleotides: 8. In nucleotides, the CDR3 is TGTGCCATCAAGACAGGGAATACCGATAATTCACCCCTCCACTTT. Residues: CAIKTGNTDNSPLHF.

In its sample, this clonotype was seen many times. The chain recombines TRBV2 with TRBJ2-1; perhaps TRBD2 as D (6 bases). Germline-derived CDR1 and CDR2 are SNHLY and FYNNEI. The CDR3 has 14 amino acids. Trimming removed 8 bases from V and 0 bases from J, with 11 bases in between. The CDR3 loop reads CASQGRSSYNEQFF. The CDR3 nucleotides read TGTGCCAGCCAAGGGAGGAGCTCCTACAATGAGCAGTTCTTC.

CDR3 DNA: TGTGCCAGCTCACCTTCAACCGTGGAGGGCCGAAACTATGGCTACACCTTC. Encoded protein: CASSPSTVEGRNYGYTF. This chain links TRBV18 with TRBJ1-2; D unresolved. Per germline, CDR1 KGHSH and CDR2 LQKENI. V gave up 3 bases and J gave up 2 bases, with 19 bases separating them. The CDR3 is 17 residues long.

In its sample, this clonotype was seen many times. The genes are TRBV29-1 and TRBJ2-3; D is undetermined. The CDR3 has 10 residues. V was trimmed by 3 bases and J by 6 bases, leaving 4 bases between them. Germline V gene lookup returns CDR1 SQVTM and CDR2 ANQGSEA. CDR3 residues: CSVDGDTQYF. As DNA, the CDR3 is TGCAGCGTTGATGGGGATACGCAGTATTTT.